This section outlines one T cell receptor (beta chain) sequence together with its context. Repertoires were generated with immunoSEQ multiplex PCR, while TCRdb's copy carries only in-frame clones and drops some. The profile shows 230,000 or so clones, about 88% of them singletons. The data were taken from a study of blood T cell repertoires in COVID-19. The CDR3 totals 13 residues. Trimming stripped 7 bases from V and 4 bases from J, with 11 bases between. Germline CDR1 and CDR2: LNHDA and SQIVND (reference sequence). This TCR derives from a woman aged 50 to 60 who had been exposed to COVID-19. Sequencing used PBMCs or T cells enriched from blood (not recorded which). This sequence joins TRBV19 and TRBJ2-1; D is possibly TRBD1 (6 bases). The CDR3 reads CASTPRGYNEQFF. The CDR3, as DNA: TGTGCCAGTACCCCAAGGGGGTACAATGAGCAGTTCTTC.